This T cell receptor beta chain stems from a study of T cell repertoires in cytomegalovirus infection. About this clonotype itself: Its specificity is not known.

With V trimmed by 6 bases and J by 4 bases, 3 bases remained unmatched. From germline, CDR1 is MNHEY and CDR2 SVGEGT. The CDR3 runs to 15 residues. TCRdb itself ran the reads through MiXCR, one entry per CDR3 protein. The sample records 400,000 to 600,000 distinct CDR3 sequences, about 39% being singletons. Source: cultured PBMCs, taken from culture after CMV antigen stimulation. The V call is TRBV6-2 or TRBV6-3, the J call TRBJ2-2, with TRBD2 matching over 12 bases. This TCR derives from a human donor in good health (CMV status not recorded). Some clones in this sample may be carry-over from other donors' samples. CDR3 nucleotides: TGTGCCAGCAGCCGGACTAGCGGGATCACCGGGGAGCTGTTTTTT. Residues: CASSRTSGITGELFF.